What follows are 2 T cell receptor beta chains derived from one specimen sequenced in a study of graft-versus-host responses after intestinal transplantation. Assay used: immunoSEQ multiplex PCR; TCRdb lists only in-frame clones, some missing. In the table there are tens of thousands of clones, about 93% of which are singletons. No antigen has been assigned to these receptors. The specimen comprised unstimulated CD8+ T cells sorted from spleen or lymph node cells, sampled before intestinal transplant. These receptors all stem from a human donor who received an intestinal transplant.

The rearrangement links TRBV4-1 to TRBJ1-3; D possibly corresponds to TRBD1 (5 bases). Germline-derived CDR1 and CDR2 are MGHRA and YSYEKL. The CDR3 is 15 residues long. Trimming took off 1 base at V and 0 bases at J, with 7 bases between the two ends. DNA of the CDR3: TGCGCCAGCAGCCAAGGGGGGGTCTCTGGAAACACCATATATTTT. This sequence encodes CASSQGGVSGNTIYF.

The chain joins TRBV5-1 to TRBJ2-7; D perhaps matches TRBD2 (6 bases). V was pared by 0 bases and J by 3 bases, with 10 bases between. CDR1 is SGHRS and CDR2 is YFSETQ in the germline V gene. CDR3 size: 14 residues. CDR3 bases: TGCGCCAGCAGCTTGGATCCGGGGGTCTACGAGCAGTACTTC. Translation gives CASSLDPGVYEQYF.